This TCR beta chain is from a study of T cell changes during pregnancy in multiple sclerosis. The assay was immunoSEQ multiplex PCR, and TCRdb's table has in-frame clones only and misses some. The sample records under 70,000 clones, around 92% being singletons. Trimming removed 3 bases from V and 6 bases from J; junction bases left unmatched: 7. The CDR3 extends over 14 amino acids. Germline assignment: CDR1 KGHSH and CDR2 LQKENI. The source of this sequence is a female donor with multiple sclerosis, enrolled in a pregnancy study. The V gene is TRBV18, the J gene TRBJ1-2; 7 nucleotides agree with TRBD1. The material was CD4+ T cells from peripheral blood mononuclear cells, obtained after pregnancy. CDR3 DNA sequence: TGTGCCAGCTCACCGCTCGGGACAGACCATGGCTACACCTTC. Protein product: CASSPLGTDHGYTF. Full variable domain (remainder filled in from reference TRBV18 and TRBJ1-2): NAGVMQNPRHLVRRRGQEARLRCSPMKGHSHVYWYRQLPEEGLKFMVYLQKENIIDESGMPKERFSAEFPKEGPSILRIQQVVRGDSAAYFCASSPLGTDHGYTFGSGTRLTVV.